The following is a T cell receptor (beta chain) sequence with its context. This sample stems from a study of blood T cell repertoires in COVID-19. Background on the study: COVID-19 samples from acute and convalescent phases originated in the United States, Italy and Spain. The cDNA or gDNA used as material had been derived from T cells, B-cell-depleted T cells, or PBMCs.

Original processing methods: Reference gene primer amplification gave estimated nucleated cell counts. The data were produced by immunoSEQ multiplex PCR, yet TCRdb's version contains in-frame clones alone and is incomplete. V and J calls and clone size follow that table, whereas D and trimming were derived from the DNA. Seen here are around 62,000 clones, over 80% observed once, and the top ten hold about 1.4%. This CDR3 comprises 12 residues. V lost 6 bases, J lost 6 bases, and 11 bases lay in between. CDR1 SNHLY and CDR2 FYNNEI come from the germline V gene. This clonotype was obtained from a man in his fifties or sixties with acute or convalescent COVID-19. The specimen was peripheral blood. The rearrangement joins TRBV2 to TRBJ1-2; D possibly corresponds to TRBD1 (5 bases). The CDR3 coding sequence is TGTGCCAGCAGAAGAACAGGCGATGGCTACACCTTC. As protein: CASRRTGDGYTF.